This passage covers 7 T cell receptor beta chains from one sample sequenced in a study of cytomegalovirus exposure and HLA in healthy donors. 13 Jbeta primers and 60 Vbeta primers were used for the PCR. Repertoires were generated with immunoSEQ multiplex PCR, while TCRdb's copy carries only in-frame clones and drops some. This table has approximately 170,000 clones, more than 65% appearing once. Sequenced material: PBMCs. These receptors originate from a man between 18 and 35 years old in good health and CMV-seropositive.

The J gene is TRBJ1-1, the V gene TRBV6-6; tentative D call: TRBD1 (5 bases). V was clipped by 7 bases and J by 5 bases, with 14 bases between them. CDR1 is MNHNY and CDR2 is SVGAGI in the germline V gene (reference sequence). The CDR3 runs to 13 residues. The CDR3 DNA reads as TGTGCCAGCATGGCAACGGAGGGGACTGAAGCTTTCTTT. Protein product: CASMATEGTEAFF.

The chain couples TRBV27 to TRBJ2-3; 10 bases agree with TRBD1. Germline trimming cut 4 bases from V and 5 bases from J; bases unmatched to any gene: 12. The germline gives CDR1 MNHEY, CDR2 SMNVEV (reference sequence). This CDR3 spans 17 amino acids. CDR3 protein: CASSSFIRTGGGDTQYF. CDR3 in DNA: TGTGCCAGCAGTTCTTTTATTCGGACAGGGGGAGGAGATACGCAGTATTTT.

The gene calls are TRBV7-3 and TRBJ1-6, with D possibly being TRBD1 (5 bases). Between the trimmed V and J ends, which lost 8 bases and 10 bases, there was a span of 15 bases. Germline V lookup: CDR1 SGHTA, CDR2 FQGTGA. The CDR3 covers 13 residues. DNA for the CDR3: TGTGCCAGCCGCCAAGGGGTGGAGTCACCCCTCCACTTT. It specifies CASRQGVESPLHF.

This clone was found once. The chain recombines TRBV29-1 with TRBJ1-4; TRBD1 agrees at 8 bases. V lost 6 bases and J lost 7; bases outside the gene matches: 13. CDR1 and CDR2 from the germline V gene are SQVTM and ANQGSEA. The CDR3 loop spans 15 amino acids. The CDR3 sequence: CSVAPGTGGSEKLFF. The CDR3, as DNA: TGCAGCGTCGCTCCGGGGACAGGAGGGAGTGAAAAACTGTTTTTT.

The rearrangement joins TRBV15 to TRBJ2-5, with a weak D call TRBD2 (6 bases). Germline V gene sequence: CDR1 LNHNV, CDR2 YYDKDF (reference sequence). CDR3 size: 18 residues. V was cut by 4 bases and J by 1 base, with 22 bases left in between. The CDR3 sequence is CATSNLARYNQFQETQYF. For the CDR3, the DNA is TGTGCCACCAGCAACCTAGCGCGATACAACCAATTCCAAGAGACCCAGTACTTC.

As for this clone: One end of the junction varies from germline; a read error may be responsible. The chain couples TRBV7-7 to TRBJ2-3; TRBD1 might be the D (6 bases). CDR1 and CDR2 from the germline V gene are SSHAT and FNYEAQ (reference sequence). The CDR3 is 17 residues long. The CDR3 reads CASSRPRGIGVGDTQYF. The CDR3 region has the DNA TGTGCTAGCAGCCGACCCAGGGGAATAGGGGTCGGAGATACGCAGTATTTT.

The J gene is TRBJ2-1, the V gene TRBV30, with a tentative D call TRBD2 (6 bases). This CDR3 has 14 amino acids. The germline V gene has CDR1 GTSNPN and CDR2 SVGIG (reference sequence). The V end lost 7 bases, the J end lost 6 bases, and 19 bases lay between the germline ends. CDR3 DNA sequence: TGTGCCTCCACGCTGGGACTTAACGGCAATGAGCAGTTCTTC. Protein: CASTLGLNGNEQFF.